This TCR beta chain was recovered during a study of low-dose radiotherapy and immunotherapy resistance in tumors (dated by TCRdb to about 2022). A note on the overall study: Cohort 1 received 0.5 Gy per fraction every 2 weeks, with a prescribed total PTV dose of 6.5 Gy. Patients in Cohort 2 were given 1 Gy per fraction every two weeks, for a total of 13 Gy across 26 weeks. Nivolumab was administered intravenously as a 240 mg flat dose every two weeks, and ipilimumab was administered intravenously at 1 mg/kg every six weeks. Cyclophosphamide 200 mg/m2 was administered intravenously every two weeks, one day before each radiation and immunotherapy administration. Aspirin 300 mg was taken orally once daily by patients for four cycles, starting on cycle 1 day 1. Trial participants were not randomized into treatment groups. Eight patients were included in the translational analysis: three from the first dose cohort and the first five from the second dose cohort.

What this sample's time point label stands for: after trial treatment. The treatment or condition label here, explained by the study, means: LDRT plus nivolumab, ipilimumab, low-dose cyclophosphamide and aspirin (RACIN trial). Donors were enrolled in RACIN, a single-arm phase I dose-escalation trial combining nivolumab, ipilimumab, aspirin, low-dose cyclophosphamide and low-dose radiotherapy. To be eligible, a patient needed to have an advanced solid tumor that was TIL-negative. This clonotype appeared a few times. Its binding antigen is unknown. The record has no base qualities; no much larger clone is one base away. TCRdb records Illumina HiSeq 2500 as the sequencer. First-strand cDNA was synthesized using Superscript III and a set of TRAV- and TRBV-specific primers, so that both TCRalpha and TCRbeta chains were covered. TCRs were amplified for approximately 20 PCR cycles with Phusion, using a constant-region primer paired with the adapter attached to the V primers. The isolated mRNA was amplified using the MessageAmp II aRNA Amplification Kit, with in vitro transcription performed for about 15 hours at 37 degrees C. The Dynabeads mRNA DIRECT Purification Kit was used to isolate mRNA for TCR sequencing. Indexed Illumina adapters were added in a second Phusion PCR of roughly 25 cycles, and the PCR products were purified with AMPure XP beads. From the authors' description of their analysis: Using custom Perl scripts, TCR sequences encoding the same protein were pooled, out-of-frame sequences were removed, and the abundance of each clonotype was computed. Any TCR sequence backed by just one read was left out of the analysis. Among the metrics used to describe the repertoires were Shannon entropy, Gini index, clonality, richness, and the frequency of TCRs shared between repertoires. The public reads were quality trimmed at Q25 with fastp and then assembled into clones with MiXCR by TCRdb, keeping productive beta chains. Each CDR3 protein appears once, grouped with its most common genes and DNA. TCRdb's processing, not the study's, gives the V and J calls here. A total of 95,000 to 100,000 distinct CDR3 sequences appear in this sample, less than 25% of them only once. In total, the top ten clones hold approximately 4% of the sample.

The starting material was PBMCs, obtained after low-dose radiotherapy plus immunotherapy. This TCR was sampled from a male donor with prostate cancer.

In nucleotides, the sequence is TGTGCCAGCAGCGTAGAGGGCGGCGCAGATACGCAGTATTTT. The translation is CASSVEGGADTQYF. This receptor chain uses TRBV9 and TRBJ2-3; the D gene assignment is ambiguous. According to the germline V gene, CDR1 reads SGDLS and CDR2 reads YYNGEE. V is reduced by 0 bases and J by 4 bases, leaving a spacing of 9 bases between them. From cysteine to phenylalanine, the CDR3 is 14 amino acids long. Just the 42-base CDR3 DNA is kept, in frame starting at base 1.